One and the same sample provided the 24 T cell receptor beta chains below, sequenced in a study of T cell repertoires in cytomegalovirus infection. TCRdb analysed the reads with MiXCR anew, one entry per CDR3 protein. Among a few hundred thousand distinct CDR3 sequences listed, about 33% were seen once. These receptors' antigens are unknown. Material: cultured PBMCs, obtained from culture after CMV antigen stimulation. Receptors originate from a human donor in good health (CMV status not recorded). Some clones in this sample may be carry-over from other donors' samples.

This clonotype was seen ten or more times. The V call is TRBV7-2, the J call TRBJ2-7; 7 positions match TRBD1. CDR1 is SGHTA and CDR2 is FQGNSA in the germline V gene. The CDR3 is made up of 12 amino acids. V gave up 3 bases and J gave up 8 bases; unmatched junction bases: 4. The CDR3 DNA sequence: TGTGCCAGCAGCTTCCCAGGGGGACAGCAGTACGTC. Translated: CASSFPGGQQYV.

The chain couples TRBV5-6 to TRBJ1-6; 8 positions agree with TRBD1. J gave up 9 bases and V 4 bases, and 12 bases lay outside the gene matches. Per germline, CDR1 SGHDT and CDR2 YYEEEE. The CDR3 is 16 amino acids. The CDR3 reads CASSPGQGVIVSPLHF. CDR3 bases: TGTGCCAGCAGCCCTGGACAGGGCGTAATCGTTTCACCCCTCCACTTT.

The rearrangement joins TRBV10-1 to TRBJ2-3, with TRBD1 identical over 9 bases. The ends lost 4 bases at V and 3 bases at J; junction bases unmatched: 5. This CDR3 comprises 15 residues. The germline CDR1 and CDR2 sequences are WNHNN and SYGVQD (reference sequence). CDR3 loop: CASSAGTGNTDTQYF. As DNA, the CDR3 is TGCGCCAGCAGTGCCGGGACAGGGAATACAGATACGCAGTATTTT.

This clonotype was detected once. V is TRBV7-1 and J is TRBJ2-3; 9 nucleotides align to TRBD2. TRBV7-1 is noted as an ORF with a role that remains uncertain. The CDR3 is 14 residues long. Trimming took 6 bases from V and 4 from J; bases not matched to a gene: 5. CDR3 protein: CASRGLARADTQYF. CDR3 DNA: TGTGCCAGCAGAGGACTAGCGAGAGCAGATACGCAGTATTTT.

The chain has TRBV7-9 and TRBJ2-7; 7 bases agree with TRBD2. Trimming removed 5 bases from V and 0 bases from J; junction bases left unmatched: 10. Germline V gene sequence: CDR1 SEHNR, CDR2 FQNEAQ (reference sequence). The CDR3 runs 16 residues. The CDR3 sequence: CASSPLGSGISYEQYF. For the CDR3, the DNA is TGTGCCAGCAGCCCCTTAGGGAGCGGGATCTCCTACGAGCAGTACTTC.

In its sample, this clonotype was seen a few times. The chain uses TRBV7-9 and TRBJ2-1, with TRBD2 identical over 14 bases. The junction had 9 bases not matched to a gene; V was cut back by 4 bases and J by 7 bases. This CDR3 has 17 amino acids. Germline values: CDR1 SEHNR, CDR2 FQNEAQ (reference sequence). CDR3 sequence: CASSSRTSGRSWNEQFF. Here the CDR3 DNA reads TGTGCCAGCAGCTCCCGGACTAGCGGGAGGTCTTGGAATGAGCAGTTCTTC. The entire variable domain, with the rest obtained from reference TRBV7-9 and TRBJ2-1, is as follows: DTGVSQNPRHKITKRGQNVTFRCDPISEHNRLYWYRQTLGQGPEFLTYFQNEAQLEKSRLLSDRFSAERPKGSFSTLEIQRTEQGDSAMYLCASSSRTSGRSWNEQFFGPGTRLTVL.

This chain joins TRBV29-1 and TRBJ1-4, with D hard to call. V was pared by 8 bases and J by 8 bases, with 30 bases between. The CDR3 consists of 17 residues. The germline CDR1 and CDR2 sequences are SQVTM and ANQGSEA. The CDR3 is CSPLNGYQLGSAEKLFF. The CDR3 DNA reads TGCAGCCCACTAAACGGGTATCAGCTGGGATCCGCGGAAAAACTGTTTTTT.

This clonotype has more than one count but fewer than ten. The chain is built from TRBV7-2 and TRBJ2-7; D perhaps matches TRBD2 (6 bases). The V end lost 2 bases, the J end lost 0 bases, and 14 bases lay between the germline ends. This CDR3 is 16 amino acids long. Germline CDR1 is SGHTA and CDR2 is FQGNSA. The CDR3 reads CASSLQPDYSSYEQYV. Here the CDR3 DNA reads TGTGCCAGCAGCTTACAGCCGGACTACAGCTCCTACGAGCAGTACGTC.

This clonotype was found many times. The genes are TRBV6-1 and TRBJ1-5; D is ambiguous. With 6 bases removed from V and 3 bases from J, the gap between germline ends came to 12 bases. The CDR3 runs to 14 residues. Germline V gene data show CDR1 as MNHNS and CDR2 as SASEGT. CDR3 amino acids: CASSGVGSNQPQHF. CDR3 coding DNA: TGTGCCAGCAGCGGCGTGGGATCCAATCAGCCCCAGCATTTT.

In its sample, this clonotype was seen many times. The chain couples TRBV7-3 to TRBJ2-5; D perhaps matches TRBD2 (6 bases). V gave up 1 base and J gave up 9 bases, with 12 bases separating them. Germline-derived CDR1 and CDR2 are SGHTA and FQGTGA. The CDR3 runs 13 residues. CDR3 nucleotides: TGTGCCAGCAGCTTAATGGAGGGGAGACCCCAGTACTTC. It translates to CASSLMEGRPQYF.

A few counts support this clonotype. V is TRBV9 and J is TRBJ2-1, with D possibly being TRBD1 (6 bases). Deletions cut 4 bases from V and 7 bases from J, with 12 bases between. Germline CDR1 SGDLS, CDR2 YYNGEE. CDR3 length: 13 residues. CDR3 nucleotide sequence: TGTGCCAGCAGCACACAGGGATGGAATGAGCAGTTCTTC. It codes for CASSTQGWNEQFF.

V and J are TRBV11-2 and TRBJ2-3; the match to TRBD2 covers 8 bases. The germline gives CDR1 SGHAT, CDR2 FQNNGV. V lost 6 bases to trimming and J lost 4 bases; unmatched junction nucleotides: 9. There are 15 residues in the CDR3. The CDR3 loop is CASRLRGLGADTQYF. The CDR3 DNA is TGTGCCAGCAGATTGAGGGGACTAGGCGCAGATACGCAGTATTTT.

This chain joins TRBV12-3 or TRBV12-4 and TRBJ2-1; D is unclear. V was shortened by 6 bases and J by 5 bases, with 8 bases between the two germline ends. The CDR3 is 12 amino acids. This CDR3 reads CASSSGDNEQFF. Here the CDR3 DNA reads TGTGCCAGCAGCTCTGGGGACAATGAGCAGTTCTTC.

V is TRBV4-2 and J is TRBJ1-4, with D unresolved. Germline CDR1 is LGHNA and CDR2 is YNFKEQ. The ends were cut back, 0 bases at V and 3 bases at J, with 17 bases in the middle. The CDR3 is 18 residues long. CDR3 bases: TGTGCCAGCAGCCAAGAATCTTATAGGGCCAGCTCTAATGAAAAACTGTTTTTT. Encoded protein: CASSQESYRASSNEKLFF.

The rearrangement joins TRBV25-1 to TRBJ2-5; 9 bases agree with TRBD1. V trimming: 4 bases; J trimming: 5 bases; junction bases outside the gene matches: 14. The germline V gene encodes CDR1 MGHDK and CDR2 SYGVNS. CDR3 length equals 17 residues. DNA of the CDR3: TGTGCCAGCAGTGCCCACGAGGGGACAGGGTATGCGGAGACCCAGTACTTC. The encoded protein is CASSAHEGTGYAETQYF. Based on the CDR3 plus reference TRBV25-1 and TRBJ2-5, the full variable domain is EADIYQTPRYLVIGTGKKITLECSQTMGHDKMYWYQQDPGMELHLIHYSYGVNSTEKGDLSSESTVSRIRTEHFPLTLESARPSHTSQYLCASSAHEGTGYAETQYFGPGTRLLVL.

This clonotype was detected a few times. The chain carries TRBV20-1 and TRBJ1-1; 8 nucleotides align to TRBD1. The CDR3 extends over 12 amino acids. Germline CDR1 reads DFQATT; CDR2 reads SNEGSKA (reference sequence). V shed 7 bases, J shed 5 bases, and the junction held 6 bases outside the gene matches. CDR3 nucleotide sequence: TGCAGTGTTCCAGACAGGGGTACTGAAGCTTTCTTT. It codes for CSVPDRGTEAFF.

The chain couples TRBV4-1 to TRBJ1-6; D is unclear. Germline assignment: CDR1 MGHRA and CDR2 YSYEKL. This CDR3 contains 16 residues. V shed 1 base and J shed 5 bases, with 12 bases lying between them. The chain's CDR3 is CASSQAFAANNSPLHF. The CDR3 DNA follows: TGCGCCAGCAGCCAAGCCTTTGCAGCGAATAATTCACCCCTCCACTTT.

The chain carries TRBV7-2 and TRBJ2-7, with TRBD2 matching over 7 bases. The junction had 8 bases not matched to a gene; V was cut back by 2 bases and J by 7 bases. The CDR3 spans 14 residues. In germline, CDR1 is SGHTA, CDR2 FQGNSA. CDR3 amino acids: CASSLMGGPGEQYF. The DNA of the CDR3 is TGTGCCAGCAGCTTAATGGGAGGGCCGGGTGAGCAGTACTTC.

In DNA, the CDR3 is TGTGCCAGCAGTTTCCCGCGGGAGGGCCTAAATGAGCAGTTCTTC. Translation: CASSFPREGLNEQFF. The genes are TRBV6-2 or TRBV6-3 and TRBJ2-1, with 9 bases aligning to TRBD2. Trimming cost V 4 bases and J 7 bases; bases outside gene matches: 8. Germline CDR1 MNHEY, CDR2 SVGEGT. The CDR3 runs to 15 residues.

The V call is TRBV7-9, the J call TRBJ2-5; maybe TRBD2 (6 bases). The CDR3 runs 17 residues. Germline loops: CDR1 SEHNR, CDR2 FQNEAQ (reference sequence). V was clipped by 4 bases and J by 9 bases, with 27 bases between them. The CDR3 loop reads CASSWTTGHDGFPAQYF. In DNA, the CDR3 is TGTGCCAGCAGCTGGACTACTGGGCACGACGGTTTCCCGGCCCAGTACTTC.

The chain links TRBV4-2 to TRBJ2-3, with 9 bases fitting TRBD2. CDR1 and CDR2 from the germline V gene are LGHNA and YNFKEQ. This CDR3 is built from 18 residues. V lost 0 bases, J lost 3 bases, and 10 bases stayed unmatched. CDR3: CASSQDPLGLAGTDTQYF. DNA for the CDR3: TGTGCCAGCAGCCAAGATCCTCTTGGTCTAGCGGGAACAGATACGCAGTATTTT.

This clonotype was seen ten or more times. V usage is TRBV7-8 and J usage is TRBJ2-3, with D hard to call. The CDR3 spans 12 residues. V was shortened by 5 bases and J by 2 bases, with 5 bases between the two germline ends. CDR1 and CDR2 from the germline V gene are SGHVS and FQNEAQ. CDR3 in amino acids: CASSANTDTQYF. CDR3 sequence (DNA): TGTGCCAGCAGCGCCAACACAGATACGCAGTATTTT.

The chain recombines TRBV7-2 with TRBJ2-1; D not resolved. Trimming removed 3 bases from V and 7 bases from J, with 16 bases in between. CDR1 SGHTA and CDR2 FQGNSA come from the germline V gene. CDR3 size: 15 residues. This CDR3 is CASSFEWDRVNEQFF. In DNA, the CDR3 is TGTGCCAGCAGCTTTGAGTGGGATAGGGTGAATGAGCAGTTCTTC.

Ten or more counts support this clonotype. The V gene is TRBV28, the J gene TRBJ2-1, with D perhaps assigned TRBD1 or TRBD2 (5 bases each). Looked up from germline, CDR1 is MDHEN and CDR2 is SYDVKM. The length of the CDR3 is 14 residues. Trimming pared 2 bases from V and 6 bases from J, leaving 11 bases between. The CDR3 is CASSLTGTFNEQFF. For the CDR3, the DNA is TGTGCCAGCAGTTTAACCGGGACCTTCAATGAGCAGTTCTTC.